What follows are 19 T cell receptor beta chains derived from one specimen sequenced in a study of shared clonotypes between healthy human individuals. TCRdb keeps only in-frame clones here, not all; method: immunoSEQ multiplex PCR. Of hundreds of thousands of clones listed, approximately 96% were seen once; the top ten hold 0.095% to 0.13%. CD45RO-negative, CCR7-selected cells formed the naive CD8 fraction, which excluded terminally differentiated effector memory CD45RA+ cells. The material sequenced was naive CD8+ T cells sorted from blood. The receptors here all came from a woman younger than 45 in good health.

The chain has TRBV5-1 and TRBJ2-5, with D uncertain. Germline lookup yields CDR1 SGHRS and CDR2 YFSETQ. The CDR3 is 16 residues long. V was clipped by 0 bases and J by 0 bases, with 12 bases between them. The CDR3 loop is CASSLGPRSDQETQYF. CDR3 DNA: TGCGCCAGCAGCTTGGGCCCTAGGAGCGACCAAGAGACCCAGTACTTC. Full variable domain (rest looked up from reference TRBV5-1 and TRBJ2-5): KAGVTQTPRYLIKTRGQQVTLSCSPISGHRSVSWYQQTPGQGLQFLFEYFSETQRNKGNFPGRFSGRQFSNSRSEMNVSTLELGDSALYLCASSLGPRSDQETQYFGPGTRLLVL.

The chain uses TRBV7-9 and TRBJ1-2, with D unresolved. Germline values: CDR1 SEHNR, CDR2 FQNEAQ (reference sequence). This CDR3 has 18 residues. V dropped 0 bases and J dropped 4 bases, with 21 bases sitting between them. This chain's CDR3 is CASSLARFFAPSSYGYTF. The CDR3, as DNA: TGTGCCAGCAGCTTAGCGCGATTTTTTGCCCCCTCGAGCTATGGCTACACCTTC.

The chain has TRBV6-1 and TRBJ2-7; 13 nucleotides match TRBD2. The CDR3 is made up of 14 amino acids. Losses at the gene ends were 10 bases for V and 3 bases for J; bases not matched to a gene: 6. Looked up from germline, CDR1 is MNHNS and CDR2 is SASEGT. CDR3 sequence: CATTLAGGSYEQYF. For the CDR3, the DNA is TGTGCCACCACACTAGCGGGAGGGAGCTACGAGCAGTACTTC.

The table lists this clone with a few counts. This chain joins TRBV4-1 and TRBJ2-2; D ambiguous. In germline, CDR1 is MGHRA, CDR2 YSYEKL. The V end lost 5 bases, the J end lost 4 bases, and 8 bases lay between the germline ends. The CDR3 runs 13 residues. The CDR3 DNA is TGCGCCAGCAGCACGTCACTCACCGGGGAGCTGTTTTTT. Translated: CASSTSLTGELFF.

The rearrangement uses TRBV9 and TRBJ2-2; possible D gene TRBD2, 6 bases. Germline V CDR1 and CDR2: SGDLS, YYNGEE. The CDR3 is 16 amino acids. V lost 0 bases and J lost 6, with 15 bases in between. CDR3 loop: CASSVGGGRGAGELFF. CDR3 coding DNA: TGTGCCAGCAGCGTAGGTGGAGGGCGAGGGGCCGGGGAGCTGTTTTTT.

The rearrangement uses TRBV10-3 and TRBJ2-6; a possible D gene is TRBD1 (6 bases). The CDR3 has 16 amino acids. Germline assignment: CDR1 ENHRY and CDR2 SYGVKD. The ends were cut back, 0 bases at V and 2 bases at J, with 8 bases in the middle. The CDR3 nucleotides read TGTGCCATCAGTGAGTCGGCAGGGGCTGGGGCCAACGTCCTGACTTTC. The encoded protein is CAISESAGAGANVLTF.

J is TRBJ2-7 and V is TRBV14; TRBD2 matches 9 bases. The CDR3 contains 14 residues. In germline, CDR1 is SGHDN, CDR2 FVKESK. V lost 3 bases, J lost 5 bases, and 5 bases stayed unmatched. As DNA, the CDR3 is TGTGCCAGCAGCCAGGTGCTAGCGGGACACGAGCAGTACTTC. This codes for CASSQVLAGHEQYF.

The chain joins TRBV7-9 to TRBJ2-2; no reliable D call. CDR1 is SEHNR and CDR2 is FQNEAQ in the germline V gene (reference sequence). V lost 3 bases and J 3 bases, leaving 2 bases between the germline ends. The CDR3 length is 12 residues. CDR3 amino acids: CASSFDTGELFF. The DNA of the CDR3 is TGTGCCAGCAGCTTCGACACCGGGGAGCTGTTTTTT.

This chain joins TRBV7-8 and TRBJ2-1, with no clear D. The CDR3 runs to 11 residues. CDR1 SGHVS and CDR2 FQNEAQ come from the germline V gene. The V gene lost 6 bases and the J gene lost 6 bases, with 6 bases spanning the gap. This CDR3 reads CASRHSNEQFF. The DNA of the CDR3 is TGTGCCAGCAGGCATTCCAATGAGCAGTTCTTC.

The chain joins TRBV5-6 to TRBJ1-1, with 7 bases that match TRBD1. In germline, CDR1 is SGHDT, CDR2 YYEEEE. The CDR3 contains 19 residues. V was clipped by 3 bases and J by 1 base; unmatched bases: 18. The DNA for the CDR3 is TGTGCCAGCAGCTCCTTCCGGGACAGAACGACCGTAACGAACACTGAAGCTTTCTTT. It codes for CASSSFRDRTTVTNTEAFF. The full variable domain, with the rest looked up from reference TRBV5-6 and TRBJ1-1, is DAGVTQSPTHLIKTRGQQVTLRCSPKSGHDTVSWYQQALGQGPQFIFQYYEEEERQRGNFPDRFSGHQFPNYSSELNVNALLLGDSALYLCASSSFRDRTTVTNTEAFFGQGTRLTVV.

The chain links TRBV29-1 to TRBJ2-3, with D perhaps TRBD1 (6 bases). This CDR3 region has 15 residues. Germline V lookup: CDR1 SQVTM, CDR2 ANQGSEA. The V gene lost 0 bases and the J gene lost 1 base, with 11 bases spanning the gap. The CDR3 nucleotides are TGCAGCGTTGAAGATTTACAGGGTGGCACAGATACGCAGTATTTT. Translated: CSVEDLQGGTDTQYF.

The chain joins TRBV5-1 to TRBJ2-1; D ambiguous. The CDR3 loop spans 16 amino acids. V was cut by 6 bases and J by 7 bases, with 23 bases left in between. From germline, CDR1 is SGHRS and CDR2 YFSETQ. CDR3 DNA: TGCGCCAGCACCTTCTGGGCCTCGCGTCGGGCAAATGAGCAGTTCTTC. It encodes CASTFWASRRANEQFF. The entire variable domain, with the rest obtained from reference TRBV5-1 and TRBJ2-1, is as follows: KAGVTQTPRYLIKTRGQQVTLSCSPISGHRSVSWYQQTPGQGLQFLFEYFSETQRNKGNFPGRFSGRQFSNSRSEMNVSTLELGDSALYLCASTFWASRRANEQFFGPGTRLTVL.

V is TRBV2 and J is TRBJ1-1; no clear D. The germline V gene has CDR1 SNHLY and CDR2 FYNNEI. The V end lost 3 bases, the J end lost 0 bases, and 11 bases lay between the germline ends. The CDR3 runs to 15 residues. The CDR3 DNA reads TGTGCCAGCAGTGAGGTTGACTGGGTGAACACTGAAGCTTTCTTT. This encodes CASSEVDWVNTEAFF.

The chain is built from TRBV19 and TRBJ1-4; 7 bases fit TRBD1. CDR3 length equals 13 residues. CDR1 and CDR2 from the germline V gene are LNHDA and SQIVND (reference sequence). J was trimmed by 6 bases and V by 4 bases; bases with no gene match: 2. The chain's CDR3 is CASSTRGDEKLFF. The CDR3 DNA is TGTGCCAGTAGTACCAGGGGGGATGAAAAACTGTTTTTT.

The rearrangement uses TRBV5-5 and TRBJ2-1; 11 nucleotides align to TRBD2. This CDR3 has 14 amino acids. The J segment lost 8 bases and the V segment lost 6 bases, leaving 7 bases of the junction unmatched. The germline gives CDR1 SGHKS, CDR2 YYEKEE (reference sequence). DNA of the CDR3: TGTGCCAGCATAAGACTAGCGGGAAAACATGAGCAGTTCTTC. It translates to CASIRLAGKHEQFF.

The chain joins TRBV15 to TRBJ1-2; weak D call: TRBD1 (6 bases). The germline V gene encodes CDR1 LNHNV and CDR2 YYDKDF (reference sequence). This CDR3 is built from 15 residues. The V gene lost 9 bases and the J gene lost 4 bases, with 21 bases spanning the gap. In nucleotides, the CDR3 is TGTGCCACACACTCGGACAGCATCTCTGCCTATGGCTACACCTTC. It encodes CATHSDSISAYGYTF.

This chain uses TRBV27 with TRBJ2-1, with 9 positions matching TRBD1. V lost 3 bases to trimming and J lost 6 bases; unmatched junction nucleotides: 3. The CDR3 runs to 14 residues. Germline lookup yields CDR1 MNHEY and CDR2 SMNVEV (reference sequence). CDR3 nucleotides: TGTGCCAGCAGTTTGACAGGGGGATTCAATGAGCAGTTCTTC. Residues: CASSLTGGFNEQFF.

The chain joins TRBV5-8 to TRBJ1-1; 7 nucleotides align to TRBD1. The junction had 6 bases not matched to a gene; V was cut back by 3 bases and J by 4 bases. This CDR3 is built from 14 residues. Germline lookup yields CDR1 SGHTS and CDR2 YDEGEE. Here the CDR3 reads CASSSTGALTEAFF. DNA of the CDR3: TGTGCCAGCAGCTCTACAGGGGCTCTCACTGAAGCTTTCTTT. Full variable domain (outside the CDR3, taken from reference TRBV5-8 and TRBJ1-1): EAGVTQSPTHLIKTRGQQATLRCSPISGHTSVYWYQQALGLGLQFLLWYDEGEERNRGNFPPRFSGRQFPNYSSELNVNALELEDSALYLCASSSTGALTEAFFGQGTRLTVV.

The chain couples TRBV28 to TRBJ2-7; a weak D match, TRBD2 (5 bases). Germline V gives CDR1 MDHEN, CDR2 SYDVKM. CDR3 length equals 14 residues. Trimming removed 9 bases from V and 6 bases from J, with 21 bases in between. The CDR3 DNA follows: TGTGCCAGTAGTAGAAAGATAATGGAGGTCGAGCAGTACTTC. This codes for CASSRKIMEVEQYF.